A selection of T cell receptor beta chains follows, all from one sample in a study of blood T cell repertoires in COVID-19. Here immunoSEQ multiplex PCR was the method, and the copy in TCRdb shows in-frame clones only, minus some. The sample comprises 300,000 to 400,000 clones, approximately 87% of which are singletons, and about 3.9% rests with the top ten. The specimen sequenced was peripheral blood. The receptors originated from a woman in her fifties or sixties with active or convalescent COVID-19. CDR3s include the opening cysteine and the closing phenylalanine or tryptophan. The order of the fields is J gene, V gene, D gene, clone size, CDR3 length, CDR3 protein, CDR3 DNA. D genes are given only for firm matches. The size of a clone is reported for some rows only, either as once, few or many, or as a class for expanded clones.

>TRBJ2-3|TRBV29-1|NA|NA|13
CSVAPESTDTQYF
TGCAGCGTTGCCCCCGAGTCCACAGATACGCAGTATTTT
>TRBJ1-5|TRBV12-3/TRBV12-4|TRBD1|NA|13
CASSSTGDQPQHF
TGTGCCAGCAGTTCTACAGGGGATCAGCCCCAGCATTTT
>TRBJ1-3|TRBV4-2|TRBD1|few|20
CASSQGLGQSGGASGNTIYF
TGTGCCAGCAGCCAAGGTTTGGGACAGTCAGGGGGTGCCTCTGGAAACACCATATATTTT
>TRBJ2-2|TRBV5-1|TRBD2|NA|15
CASSPSGRNTGELFF
TGCGCCAGCAGCCCTAGCGGGAGAAACACCGGGGAGCTGTTTTTT
>TRBJ2-7|TRBV7-8|TRBD1|NA|15
CASSLGTGVFYEQYF
TGTGCCAGCAGCTTAGGGACAGGGGTTTTTTACGAGCAGTACTTC
>TRBJ1-1|TRBV3-1/TRBV3-2|TRBD1|NA|13
CASSQPRGTEAFF
TGTGCCAGCAGCCAACCCAGGGGGACTGAAGCTTTCTTT
>TRBJ2-7|TRBV7-9|TRBD2|once|14
CASSPTSGSYEQYF
TGTGCCAGCAGCCCGACTAGCGGATCCTACGAGCAGTACTTC
>TRBJ2-1|TRBV27|TRBD2|NA|16
CASSFSQRGGLNEQFF
TGTGCCAGCAGTTTTAGCCAGCGGGGGGGACTCAATGAGCAGTTCTTC
>TRBJ2-7|TRBV11-2|TRBD1|NA|15
CASSTPRDRGYEQYF
TGTGCCAGCAGCACCCCCCGGGACAGGGGCTACGAGCAGTACTTC
>TRBJ2-6|TRBV7-2|NA|NA|16
CASSLAGGSGANVLTF
TGTGCCAGCAGCTTAGCAGGCGGCTCTGGGGCCAACGTCCTGACTTTC
>TRBJ2-7|TRBV7-2|TRBD1|NA|15
CASSLASTGNYEQYF
TGTGCCAGCAGCTTAGCCTCGACAGGGAACTACGAGCAGTACTTC
>TRBJ2-1|TRBV5-4|TRBD2|NA|16
CASSLGASGGYNEQFF
TGTGCCAGCAGCTTGGGAGCTAGCGGGGGTTACAATGAGCAGTTCTTC
>TRBJ2-1|TRBV7-2|NA|NA|15
CASSLEAARYNEQFF
TGTGCCAGCAGCTTAGAAGCGGCGCGTTACAATGAGCAGTTCTTC
>TRBJ1-2|TRBV12-3/TRBV12-4|NA|NA|13
CASSFRGDYGYTF
TGTGCCAGCAGTTTCCGGGGGGACTATGGCTACACCTTC
>TRBJ1-2|TRBV5-1|NA|once|13
CASSRGEDYGYTF
TGCGCCAGCTCCCGAGGGGAGGACTATGGCTACACCTTC
>TRBJ1-1|TRBV11-2|TRBD1|NA|14
CASSLDRGRPEAFF
TGTGCCAGCAGCTTGGACAGGGGGCGACCTGAAGCTTTCTTT
>TRBJ2-7|TRBV4-1|TRBD2|NA|16
CASSQEGAGGYYEQYF
TGCGCCAGCAGCCAAGAAGGAGCGGGAGGGTATTACGAGCAGTACTTC
>TRBJ2-7|TRBV3-1/TRBV3-2|NA|once|14
CASSPHGGGNEQYF
TGTGCCAGCAGCCCTCACGGGGGTGGGAACGAGCAGTACTTC
>TRBJ2-3|TRBV19|NA|once|13
CASSMSGTDTQYF
TGTGCCAGTAGTATGTCCGGCACAGATACGCAGTATTTT
>TRBJ1-1|TRBV5-1|NA|once|14
CASSPGGIGTEAFF
TGCGCCAGCAGCCCTGGGGGGATCGGCACTGAAGCTTTCTTT
>TRBJ2-3|TRBV24-1|NA|NA|13
CATSDTLADTQYF
TGTGCCACCAGTGATACCCTAGCAGATACGCAGTATTTT
>TRBJ1-6|TRBV6-2/TRBV6-3|NA|NA|15
CASSYSWTENSPLHF
TGTGCCAGCAGTTACTCATGGACTGAGAATTCACCCCTCCACTTT
>TRBJ1-1|TRBV18|TRBD1|NA|14
CASSPGAGGTEAFF
TGTGCCAGCTCACCAGGTGCAGGGGGGACTGAAGCTTTCTTT
>TRBJ1-4|TRBV5-8|NA|NA|17
CASSLVTGGVPNEKLFF
TGTGCCAGCAGCTTGGTAACGGGAGGGGTACCTAATGAAAAACTGTTTTTT
>TRBJ1-2|TRBV29-1|NA|NA|17
CSVEDLEYSTANYGYTF
TGCAGCGTTGAAGATCTTGAGTACAGTACTGCTAACTATGGCTACACCTTC
>TRBJ2-7|TRBV4-1|NA|NA|16
CASSQVMGTSSYEQYF
TGCGCCAGCAGCCAAGTGATGGGCACGAGCTCCTACGAGCAGTACTTC
>TRBJ1-3|TRBV6-6|NA|once|12
CASSYGENTIYF
TGTGCCAGCAGTTATGGGGAGAACACCATATATTTT
>TRBJ1-1|TRBV10-3|TRBD1|NA|17
CAISKTGGPMMNTEAFF
TGTGCCATCAGTAAGACAGGGGGTCCCATGATGAACACTGAAGCTTTCTTT
>TRBJ1-5|TRBV5-1|NA|NA|13
CASRENRDQPQHF
TGCGCCAGCAGAGAAAACAGGGATCAGCCCCAGCATTTT
>TRBJ2-1|TRBV30|NA|NA|13
CAWSASSEGEQFF
TGTGCCTGGAGTGCTTCTAGCGAGGGTGAGCAGTTCTTC
>TRBJ2-7|TRBV12-3/TRBV12-4|NA|once|12
CASSPGISEQYF
TGTGCCAGCAGCCCCGGTATCTCCGAGCAGTACTTC
>TRBJ2-2|TRBV4-2|TRBD2|NA|15
CASSKAAGEAGELFF
TGTGCCAGCAGCAAAGCAGCGGGAGAGGCCGGGGAGCTGTTTTTT
>TRBJ1-2|TRBV28|TRBD1|NA|16
CASSLLGGGLGYGYTF
TGTGCCAGCAGTTTATTAGGGGGCGGGTTGGGTTATGGCTACACCTTC
>TRBJ1-4|TRBV28|NA|NA|15
CASSSPGSTNEKLFF
TGTGCCAGCAGTTCTCCAGGGTCAACTAATGAAAAACTGTTTTTT
>TRBJ1-1|TRBV7-3|TRBD1|NA|14
CASSTGTVNTEAFF
TGTGCCAGCAGCACCGGGACAGTGAACACTGAAGCTTTCTTT
>TRBJ1-1|TRBV18|NA|NA|13
CASSYDRNTEAFF
TGTGCCAGCTCCTATGACAGGAACACTGAAGCTTTCTTT
>TRBJ1-1|TRBV28|TRBD1|NA|16
CASSLMAGGRDTEAFF
TGTGCCAGCAGTTTAATGGCAGGGGGCAGAGACACTGAAGCTTTCTTT